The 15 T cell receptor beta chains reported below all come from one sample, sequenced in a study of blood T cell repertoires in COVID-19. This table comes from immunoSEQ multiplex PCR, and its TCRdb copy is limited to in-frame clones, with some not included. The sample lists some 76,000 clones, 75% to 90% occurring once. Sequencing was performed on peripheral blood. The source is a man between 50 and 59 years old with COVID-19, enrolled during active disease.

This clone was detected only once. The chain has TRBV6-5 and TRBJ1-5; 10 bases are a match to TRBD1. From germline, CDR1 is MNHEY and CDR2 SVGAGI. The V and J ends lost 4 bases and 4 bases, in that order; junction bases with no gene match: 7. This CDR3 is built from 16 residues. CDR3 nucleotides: TGTGCCAGCAGTTCCCATGGACAGGGGGTTAATCAGCCCCAGCATTTT. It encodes CASSSHGQGVNQPQHF.

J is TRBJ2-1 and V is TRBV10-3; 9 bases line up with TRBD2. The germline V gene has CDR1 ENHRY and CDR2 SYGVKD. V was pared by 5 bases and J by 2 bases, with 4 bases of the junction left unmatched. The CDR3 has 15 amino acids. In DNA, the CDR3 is TGTGCCATCAGTTCTAGCGGGATGACCTACAATGAGCAGTTCTTC. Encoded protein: CAISSSGMTYNEQFF.

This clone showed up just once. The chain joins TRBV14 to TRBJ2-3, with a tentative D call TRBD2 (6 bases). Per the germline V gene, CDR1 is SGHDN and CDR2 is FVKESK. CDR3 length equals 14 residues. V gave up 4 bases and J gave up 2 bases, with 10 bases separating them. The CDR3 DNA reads TGTGCCAGCAGCCCGGGACTTCACACAGATACGCAGTATTTT. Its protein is CASSPGLHTDTQYF.

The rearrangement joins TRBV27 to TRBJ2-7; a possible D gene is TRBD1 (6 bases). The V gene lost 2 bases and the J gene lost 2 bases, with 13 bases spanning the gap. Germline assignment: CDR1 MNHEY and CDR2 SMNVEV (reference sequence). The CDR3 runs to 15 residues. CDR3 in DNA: TGTGCCAGCAGTTTAGACAGGACCCTTACCTACGAGCAGTACTTC. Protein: CASSLDRTLTYEQYF.

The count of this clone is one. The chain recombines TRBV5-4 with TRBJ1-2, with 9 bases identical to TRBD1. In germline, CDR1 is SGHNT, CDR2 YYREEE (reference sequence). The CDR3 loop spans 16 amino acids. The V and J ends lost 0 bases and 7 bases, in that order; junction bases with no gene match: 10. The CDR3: CASSLARGQGSFGYTF. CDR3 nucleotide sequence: TGTGCCAGCAGCTTGGCCCGGGGACAGGGCAGCTTTGGCTACACCTTC.

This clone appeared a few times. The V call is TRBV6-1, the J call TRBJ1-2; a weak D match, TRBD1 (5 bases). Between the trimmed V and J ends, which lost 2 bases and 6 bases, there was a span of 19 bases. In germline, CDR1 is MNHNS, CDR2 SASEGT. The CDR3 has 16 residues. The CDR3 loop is CASSERARAGWDGYTF. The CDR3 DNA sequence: TGTGCCAGCAGTGAACGCGCCCGGGCAGGGTGGGATGGCTACACCTTC.

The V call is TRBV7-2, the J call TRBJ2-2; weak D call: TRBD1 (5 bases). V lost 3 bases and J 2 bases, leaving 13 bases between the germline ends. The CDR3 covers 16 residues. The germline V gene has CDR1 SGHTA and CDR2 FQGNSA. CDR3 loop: CASSFDSPLNTGELFF. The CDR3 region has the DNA TGTGCCAGCAGCTTTGACAGCCCCTTAAACACCGGGGAGCTGTTTTTT.

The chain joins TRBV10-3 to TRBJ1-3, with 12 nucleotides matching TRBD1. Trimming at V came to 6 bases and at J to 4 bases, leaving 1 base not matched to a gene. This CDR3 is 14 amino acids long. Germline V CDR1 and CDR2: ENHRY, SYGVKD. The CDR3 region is CAIRGTGGGNTIYF. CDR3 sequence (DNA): TGTGCCATCAGGGGGACAGGGGGCGGAAACACCATATATTTT.

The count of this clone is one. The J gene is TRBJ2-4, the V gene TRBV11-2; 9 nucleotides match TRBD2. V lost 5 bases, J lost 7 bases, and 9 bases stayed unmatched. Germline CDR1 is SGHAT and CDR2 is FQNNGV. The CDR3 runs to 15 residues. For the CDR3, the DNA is TGTGCCAGCAGCCCAAGCGGGAGGAGTGGGAACATTCAGTACTTC. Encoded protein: CASSPSGRSGNIQYF. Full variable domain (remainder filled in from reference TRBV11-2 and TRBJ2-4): EAGVAQSPRYKIIEKRQSVAFWCNPISGHATLYWYQQILGQGPKLLIQFQNNGVVDDSQLPKDRFSAERLKGVDSTLKIQPAKLEDSAVYLCASSPSGRSGNIQYFGAGTRLSVL.

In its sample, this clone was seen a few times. CDR3 protein: CASKAAGGNYGYTF. The CDR3 region has the DNA TGTGCCAGCAAGGCGGCAGGGGGTAACTATGGCTACACCTTC. The chain has TRBV25-1 and TRBJ1-2, with 7 bases aligning to TRBD1. V trimming: 7 bases; J trimming: 1 base; junction bases outside the gene matches: 6. The CDR3 length is 14 residues. In germline, CDR1 is MGHDK, CDR2 SYGVNS.

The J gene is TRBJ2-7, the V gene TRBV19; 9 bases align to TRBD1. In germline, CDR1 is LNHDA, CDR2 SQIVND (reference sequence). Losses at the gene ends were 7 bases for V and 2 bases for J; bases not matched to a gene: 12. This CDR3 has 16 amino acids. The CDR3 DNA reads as TGTGCCAGTACTTGTTGTGGGGACAGGGAGACCTACGAGCAGTACTTC. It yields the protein CASTCCGDRETYEQYF.

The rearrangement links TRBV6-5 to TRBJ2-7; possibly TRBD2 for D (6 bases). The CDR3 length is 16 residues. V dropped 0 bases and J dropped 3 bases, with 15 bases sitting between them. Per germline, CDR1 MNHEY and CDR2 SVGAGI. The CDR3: CASSYSRSGLIYEQYF. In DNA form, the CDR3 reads TGTGCCAGCAGTTACTCGAGGAGCGGGCTCATCTACGAGCAGTACTTC.

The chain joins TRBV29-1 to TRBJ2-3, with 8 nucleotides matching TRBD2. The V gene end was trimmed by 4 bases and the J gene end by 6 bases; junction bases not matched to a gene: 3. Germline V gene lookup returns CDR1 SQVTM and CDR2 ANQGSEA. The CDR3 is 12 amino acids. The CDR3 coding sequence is TGCAGCGTTGTTAGCGGGATCGATACGCAGTATTTT. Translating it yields CSVVSGIDTQYF.

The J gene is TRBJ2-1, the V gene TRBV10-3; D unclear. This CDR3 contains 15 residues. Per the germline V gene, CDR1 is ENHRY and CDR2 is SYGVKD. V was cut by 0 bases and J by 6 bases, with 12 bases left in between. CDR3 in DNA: TGTGCCATCAGTGAGTCGCAAAGTAACGGCAATGAGCAGTTCTTC. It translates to CAISESQSNGNEQFF.

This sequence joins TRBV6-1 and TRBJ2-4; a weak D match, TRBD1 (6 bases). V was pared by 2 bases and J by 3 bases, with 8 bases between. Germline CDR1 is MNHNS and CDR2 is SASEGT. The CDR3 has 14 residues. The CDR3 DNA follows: TGTGCCAGCAGTGAACGAGGGGGCAAAAACATTCAGTACTTC. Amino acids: CASSERGGKNIQYF.